The clone carrying this T cell receptor (beta chain) was counted a few times. The data are from a study of T cell responses to AZD1222 COVID-19 vaccine. Germline V gene data show CDR1 as SGDLS and CDR2 as YYNGEE. CDR3 length equals 16 residues. Trimming took off 0 bases at V and 1 base at J, with 12 bases between the two ends. Profiling relied on immunoSEQ multiplex PCR, and the TCRdb table lists in-frame clones only, not all of them. The sample shows more than 150,000 clones, about 91% of them seen only once. The V gene is TRBV9, the J gene TRBJ2-3, with D unclear. This sample comprised peripheral blood, obtained on day 0 of AZD1222 vaccination. The sequence came from an adult in good health. The CDR3 region has the DNA TGTGCCAGCAGCGTAGATGAGCTCCCCGGCACAGATACGCAGTATTTT. It translates to CASSVDELPGTDTQYF.